This TCR beta chain is from a study of Graves' ophthalmopathy and Graves' hyperthyroidism. Broader study findings: Ophthalmopathy progression cases were predicted by the model with 70.59% sensitivity and roughly 72% specificity.

If patients had other autoimmune diseases, uncontrolled infections, pregnancy or lactation, they were excluded. Diagnostic conclusions were grounded in clinical symptoms, serum thyroxine, TRAb, thyroid ultrasound and orbital computed tomography. As the template, RNA transcripts were used to amplify TCR beta CDR3 regions. The first-round RT-PCR employed HTBI primers together with the Qiagen OneStep RT-PCR kit. A multiplex PCR was then performed as the second round. MiXCR, applied by TCRdb to the multiplex PCR reads, yields one record per CDR3 protein. Here the sample spans about 400,000 distinct CDR3 sequences, about 17% being singletons. This clonotype has a count of ten or more. Antigen specificity is unknown. V gave up 7 bases and J gave up 0 bases, with 12 bases separating them. Germline-derived CDR1 and CDR2 are MNHEY and SVGAGI. This CDR3 has 14 residues.

Sequenced sample: peripheral blood. This chain links TRBV6-5 with TRBJ1-1, with D maybe TRBD1 (5 bases). The receptor comes from a woman under 30 with Graves' ophthalmopathy. The CDR3 DNA reads as TGTGCCAGCAATTGGGGCACGGTGAACACTGAAGCTTTCTTT. Encoded protein: CASNWGTVNTEAFF.